A selection of T cell receptor beta chains follows, all from one sample in a study of control samples from healthy donors and cancer patients. The repertoire was sequenced with immunoSEQ multiplex PCR; TCRdb's copy has only in-frame clones and lacks some. Here the sample spans some 49,000 clones, approximately 86% being singletons. The specimen was PBMCs. The receptors stem from a woman between 45 and 60 years old with lung cancer. CDR3s include the opening cysteine and the closing phenylalanine or tryptophan. D genes are given only for firm matches. Rows may omit the clone size; those that give it use once, few, many or a size class.

abundance,d_gene,v_gene,j_gene,CDR3aa,CDR3nt
NA,TRBD1,TRBV9,TRBJ1-4,CASSGTGLNEKLFF,TGTGCCAGCAGCGGGACAGGACTTAATGAAAAACTGTTTTTT
NA,NA,TRBV12-3/TRBV12-4,TRBJ1-1,CASSLATNTEAFF,TGTGCCAGCAGTTTAGCCACGAACACTGAAGCTTTCTTT
NA,TRBD1,TRBV28,TRBJ1-2,CRVGTGGLTDGYTF,TGTCGGGTTGGGACAGGGGGGCTAACGGATGGCTACACCTTC
NA,NA,TRBV27,TRBJ1-1,CASSLWNGAEAFF,TGTGCCAGCAGTTTGTGGAACGGGGCTGAAGCTTTCTTT
NA,NA,TRBV6-5,TRBJ2-2,CASSYSSPTGGGELFF,TGTGCCAGCAGTTACTCGAGTCCGACAGGTGGAGGGGAGCTGTTTTTT
few,NA,TRBV4-3,TRBJ2-3,CASSQGEGGITDTQYF,TGCGCCAGCAGCCAAGGTGAGGGGGGCATCACAGATACGCAGTATTTT
NA,NA,TRBV30,TRBJ1-2,CAWSASAELYGYTF,TGTGCCTGGAGTGCGTCTGCTGAACTCTATGGCTACACCTTC
NA,NA,TRBV6-5,TRBJ1-1,CASSYSRLGNTEAFF,TGTGCCAGCAGTTACTCGAGGTTGGGGAACACTGAAGCTTTCTTT
NA,NA,TRBV27,TRBJ1-3,CASSSGRGNTIYF,TGTGCCAGCAGTTCTGGGCGCGGAAACACCATATATTTT
once,TRBD1,TRBV10-3,TRBJ1-1,CAIRDVDRGMNTEAFF,TGTGCCATCAGGGACGTGGACAGGGGGATGAACACTGAAGCTTTCTTT
NA,TRBD1,TRBV28,TRBJ1-4,CASSSTTGGWGNEKLFF,TGTGCCAGCAGTTCTACTACAGGGGGCTGGGGCAATGAAAAACTGTTTTTT
NA,TRBD1,TRBV5-4,TRBJ2-3,CASSPDRATTDTQYF,TGTGCCAGCAGCCCTGACAGGGCAACCACAGATACGCAGTATTTT
NA,TRBD1,TRBV5-4,TRBJ2-5,CASSSPARDSQETQYF,TGTGCCAGCAGCTCCCCTGCCCGGGACAGCCAAGAGACCCAGTACTTC
few,NA,TRBV2,TRBJ1-1,CASSEAGTADF,TGTGCCAGCAGTGAAGCGGGGACGGCTGATTTT
NA,NA,TRBV7-3,TRBJ2-2,CASSDSRGTGELFF,TGTGCCAGCAGCGACTCCAGGGGCACCGGGGAGCTGTTTTTT
NA,NA,TRBV24-1,TRBJ2-7,CATSDPNYSREQYF,TGTGCCACCAGTGACCCTAATTATTCTCGGGAGCAGTACTTC
NA,NA,TRBV18,TRBJ1-2,CASSASYGYTF,TGTGCCAGCTCAGCGTCTTATGGCTACACCTTC